One and the same sample provided the 8 T cell receptor beta chains below, sequenced in a study of early T cells in non-severe SARS-CoV-2 infection. TCRdb recomputed calls from the 5' RACE reads with MiXCR, one row per CDR3 protein. This table holds about 79,000 distinct CDR3 sequences, under 15% found once. Sequences were obtained from whole blood. These receptors all stem from an adult who was a healthcare worker with PCR-confirmed SARS-CoV-2 infection or an uninfected control (not recorded which).

This clonotype was recorded at least ten times. The chain combines TRBV7-9 with TRBJ2-1, with 11 bases identical to TRBD2. Germline lookup yields CDR1 SEHNR and CDR2 FQNEAQ (reference sequence). This CDR3 spans 17 amino acids. V shed 1 base and J 2 bases; nucleotides not matched to a gene: 4. CDR3 in amino acids: CASSLGLAGIAYNEQFF. The CDR3, as DNA: TGTGCCAGCAGCTTAGGACTAGCGGGAATTGCCTACAATGAGCAGTTCTTC.

In its sample, this clonotype was seen a few times. The genes are TRBV7-9 and TRBJ2-1, with 9 nucleotides matching TRBD2. V trimming: 6 bases; J trimming: 1 base; junction bases outside the gene matches: 7. The length of the CDR3 is 16 residues. Germline lookup yields CDR1 SEHNR and CDR2 FQNEAQ (reference sequence). The CDR3 nucleotides read TGTGCCAGCAGAAAAGGGGCGGGAGGGTCCTACAATGAGCAGTTCTTC. This gives the protein CASRKGAGGSYNEQFF. Full variable domain (rest looked up from reference TRBV7-9 and TRBJ2-1): DTGVSQNPRHKITKRGQNVTFRCDPISEHNRLYWYRQTLGQGPEFLTYFQNEAQLEKSRLLSDRFSAERPKGSFSTLEIQRTEQGDSAMYLCASRKGAGGSYNEQFFGPGTRLTVL.

This clonotype was counted a few times. This sequence joins TRBV3-1 and TRBJ1-3; D is unclear. There are 17 residues in the CDR3. V lost 1 base and J 0 bases, leaving 13 bases between the germline ends. Germline V gene sequence: CDR1 LGHDT, CDR2 YNNKEL (reference sequence). CDR3 sequence: CASSQGMGSRSGNTIYF. Written as DNA, the CDR3 is TGTGCCAGCAGCCAAGGAATGGGCAGCCGCTCTGGAAACACCATATATTTT.

There are a few counts of this clonotype. The chain couples TRBV4-2 to TRBJ1-5; D may be TRBD1 (6 bases). This CDR3 has 15 amino acids. Germline V lookup: CDR1 LGHNA, CDR2 YNFKEQ. V was shortened by 1 base and J by 1 base, with 8 bases between the two germline ends. DNA for the CDR3: TGTGCCAGCAGCCAAGTTGGACAGAGCAATCAGCCCCAGCATTTT. This gives the protein CASSQVGQSNQPQHF.

This clonotype was seen a handful of times. V usage is TRBV29-1 and J usage is TRBJ2-3; no clear D. Germline loops: CDR1 SQVTM, CDR2 ANQGSEA. The CDR3 runs 10 residues. Trimming shortened V by 6 bases and J by 4 bases, and 5 bases separated the two germline ends. CDR3 region: CSVSADTQYF. The CDR3 DNA follows: TGCAGCGTATCGGCAGATACGCAGTATTTT.

The chain carries TRBV27 and TRBJ1-3; tentatively, D is TRBD1 (6 bases). V lost 4 bases and J 0 bases, leaving 13 bases between the germline ends. Germline CDR1 and CDR2: MNHEY and SMNVEV (reference sequence). The CDR3 runs to 16 residues. CDR3 nucleotide sequence: TGTGCCAGCAGTTCCGGACAGAGATCCTCTGGAAACACCATATATTTT. Protein sequence: CASSSGQRSSGNTIYF.

CDR3 in amino acids: CASTVDRGYTGELFF. The CDR3 DNA is TGTGCCAGCACCGTGGACAGGGGGTATACCGGGGAGCTGTTTTTT. The chain joins TRBV6-1 to TRBJ2-2; 10 positions agree with TRBD1. V lost 7 bases to trimming and J lost 5 bases; unmatched junction nucleotides: 7. CDR1 is MNHNS and CDR2 is SASEGT in the germline V gene. The CDR3 is made up of 15 amino acids.

Regarding this clonotype: At one end the junction does not follow the germline gene, possibly because of a read error. CDR3 sequence (DNA): TGTGCCAGCAGCTTTGGGGACAGGGCCACTAAGGCCTTC. As protein: CASSFGDRATKAF. The chain recombines TRBV7-2 with TRBJ1-2; 9 bases match TRBD1. This CDR3 has 13 residues. Per germline, CDR1 SGHTA and CDR2 FQGNSA.